This TCR beta chain was identified during a study of shared clonotypes between healthy human individuals. The table came from immunoSEQ multiplex PCR; TCRdb's copy has only in-frame clones and leaves some out. The sample consists of 2 million to 2.5 million clones, over 85% of them appearing once. J gave up 7 bases and V 4 bases, and 10 bases lay outside the gene matches. CDR1 WNHNN and CDR2 SYGVQD come from the germline V gene (reference sequence). The CDR3 contains 15 residues. V is TRBV10-1 and J is TRBJ2-1; TRBD2 aligns across 7 bases. The material sequenced was naive CD4+ T cells from PBMCs. Documented subset: CD45RA+ positively selected. This TCR derives from a man between 18 and 29 years old in good health. Some clones in this sample may be carry-over from other donors' samples. The CDR3 bases are TGCGCCAGCAGTGGGGGCGGGAGCCCGGTGAATGAGCAGTTCTTC. This gives the protein CASSGGGSPVNEQFF.